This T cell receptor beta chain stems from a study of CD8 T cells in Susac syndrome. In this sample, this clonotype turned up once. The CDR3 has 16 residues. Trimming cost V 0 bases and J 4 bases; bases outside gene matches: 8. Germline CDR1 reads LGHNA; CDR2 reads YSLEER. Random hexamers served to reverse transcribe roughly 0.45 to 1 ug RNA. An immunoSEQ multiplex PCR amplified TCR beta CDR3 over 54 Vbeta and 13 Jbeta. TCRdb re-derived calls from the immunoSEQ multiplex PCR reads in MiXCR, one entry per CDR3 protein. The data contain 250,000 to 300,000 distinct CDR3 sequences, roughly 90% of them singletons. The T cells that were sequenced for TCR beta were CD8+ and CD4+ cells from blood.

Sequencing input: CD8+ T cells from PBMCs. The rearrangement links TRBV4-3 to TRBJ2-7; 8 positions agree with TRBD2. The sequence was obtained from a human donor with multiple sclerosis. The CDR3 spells CASSQDRSSGTYEQYF. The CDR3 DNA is TGCGCCAGCAGCCAAGATCGGAGTAGCGGGACATACGAGCAGTACTTC.